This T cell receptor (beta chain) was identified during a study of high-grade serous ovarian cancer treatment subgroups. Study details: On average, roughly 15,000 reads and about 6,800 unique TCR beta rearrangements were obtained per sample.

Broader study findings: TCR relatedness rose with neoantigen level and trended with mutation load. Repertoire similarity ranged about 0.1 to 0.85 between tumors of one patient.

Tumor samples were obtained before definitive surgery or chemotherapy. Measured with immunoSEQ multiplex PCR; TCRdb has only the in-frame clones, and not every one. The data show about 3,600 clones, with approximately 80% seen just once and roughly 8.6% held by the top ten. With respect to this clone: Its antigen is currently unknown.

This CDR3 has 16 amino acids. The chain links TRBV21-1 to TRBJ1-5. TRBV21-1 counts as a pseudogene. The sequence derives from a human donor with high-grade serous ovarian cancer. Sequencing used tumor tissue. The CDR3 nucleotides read TGTGCCAGCAGCAAGTATCGGTGGCAGAAAAAGCAGCCCCAGCATTTT. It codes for CASSKYRWQKKQPQHF.